Below, 29 T cell receptor beta chains from the same sample are listed, as sequenced in a study of PD-1 blockade in mismatch repair-deficient tumors. Their recognized antigens are unknown. Here immunoSEQ multiplex PCR was the method, and the copy in TCRdb shows in-frame clones only, minus some. The sample includes approximately 13,000 clones, roughly nine tenths of them seen just once. This sample's time point: approximately ten-day in vitro stimulation with candidate neoantigen peptide 6. Sequences were derived from cells cultured in vitro, sampled from a patient treated with pembrolizumab. Receptor source: an adult with mismatch repair-deficient cancer.

This rearrangement joins TRBV9 to TRBJ2-2; 9 positions agree with TRBD2. CDR1 and CDR2 from the germline V gene are SGDLS and YYNGEE. V trimming: 0 bases; J trimming: 2 bases; junction bases outside the gene matches: 2. CDR3 size: 16 residues. The CDR3 DNA is TGTGCCAGCAGCGTAGGCCTAGCGGGAAACACCGGGGAGCTGTTTTTT. This translates into CASSVGLAGNTGELFF.

The chain joins TRBV5-1 to TRBJ2-1; the match to TRBD2 covers 11 bases. Trimming at V came to 2 bases and at J to 12 bases, leaving 13 bases not matched to a gene. The CDR3 sequence is 16 residues long. Germline V gives CDR1 SGHRS, CDR2 YFSETQ. CDR3: CASSLNLLAGVGWQFF. CDR3 bases: TGCGCCAGCAGCTTAAACTTACTAGCGGGAGTGGGGTGGCAGTTCTTC.

The genes are TRBV5-1 and TRBJ2-7; 8 bases agree with TRBD1. The CDR3 covers 16 residues. Per germline, CDR1 SGHRS and CDR2 YFSETQ. The ends lost 0 bases at V and 0 bases at J; junction bases unmatched: 5. The CDR3 protein is CASSLVSGGYSYEQYF. The CDR3 nucleotides read TGCGCCAGCAGCTTGGTGTCAGGGGGCTACTCCTACGAGCAGTACTTC.

This clone has just one count. This chain links TRBV25-1 with TRBJ2-7; D is possibly TRBD1 (6 bases). Germline loops: CDR1 MGHDK, CDR2 SYGVNS. The CDR3 sequence is 12 residues long. With 8 bases removed from V and 4 bases from J, the gap between germline ends came to 12 bases. CDR3 in DNA: TGTGCCAGCGGGCAGCAGGGGTACGAGCAGTACTTC. Translation gives CASGQQGYEQYF.

V gene TRBV30 combines with J gene TRBJ1-5; D not resolved. Trimming took 3 bases from V and 0 from J, leaving 6 bases between them. The CDR3 sequence is 13 residues long. From germline, CDR1 is GTSNPN and CDR2 SVGIG (reference sequence). The CDR3 loop reads CAWSLYSNQPQHF. The CDR3 DNA sequence: TGTGCCTGGAGCCTTTATAGCAATCAGCCCCAGCATTTT.

The chain has TRBV4-1 and TRBJ2-1, with TRBD2 matching 8 bases. With V trimmed by 3 bases and J by 4 bases, 8 bases remained unmatched. CDR1 and CDR2 (germline): MGHRA, YSYEKL. This CDR3 region has 16 residues. As DNA, the CDR3 is TGCGCCAGCAGCCACCCCGGGGGGGCCGTTTACAATGAGCAGTTCTTC. It translates to CASSHPGGAVYNEQFF.

This clone is a singleton in its sample. CDR3 loop: CASRTGGSGNQPQHF. CDR3 bases: TGTGCCAGCAGGACAGGGGGTTCTGGCAATCAGCCCCAGCATTTT. V gene TRBV28 combines with J gene TRBJ1-5, with 9 positions matching TRBD1. Germline CDR1 MDHEN, CDR2 SYDVKM. This CDR3 comprises 15 residues. V lost 6 bases to trimming and J lost 2 bases; unmatched junction nucleotides: 5. Complete variable domain (other parts from reference TRBV28 and TRBJ1-5): DVKVTQSSRYLVKRTGEKVFLECVQDMDHENMFWYRQDPGLGLRLIYFSYDVKMKEKGDIPEGYSVSREKKERFSLILESASTNQTSMYLCASRTGGSGNQPQHFGDGTRLSIL.

V usage is TRBV7-8 and J usage is TRBJ1-1, with D possibly being TRBD1 (6 bases). Germline V CDR1 and CDR2: SGHVS, FQNEAQ. CDR3 length: 16 amino acids. Trimming stripped 1 base from V and 1 base from J, with 13 bases between. CDR3 loop: CASSLGRGRGNTEAFF. CDR3 nucleotide sequence: TGTGCCAGCAGCTTAGGCAGGGGAAGGGGGAACACTGAAGCTTTCTTT.

The chain recombines TRBV2 with TRBJ1-3, with 7 bases that match TRBD1. The germline V gene has CDR1 SNHLY and CDR2 FYNNEI. The ends lost 6 bases at V and 6 bases at J; junction bases unmatched: 8. The CDR3 has 14 amino acids. CDR3 in DNA: TGTGCCAGCAGATTAGGGACAGACGCAAACACCATATATTTT. Its translation is CASRLGTDANTIYF. The full variable domain, its missing parts supplied by reference TRBV2 and TRBJ1-3, is EPEVTQTPSHQVTQMGQEVILRCVPISNHLYFYWYRQILGQKVEFLVSFYNNEISEKSEIFDDQFSVERPDGSNFTLKIRSTKLEDSAMYFCASRLGTDANTIYFGEGSWLTVV.

This chain links TRBV6-4 with TRBJ2-3; D is possibly TRBD2 (6 bases). This CDR3 comprises 15 residues. From germline, CDR1 is MRHNA and CDR2 SNTAGT. The V gene lost 9 bases and the J gene lost 0 bases, with 16 bases spanning the gap. The CDR3 sequence is CASSNSGSSTDTQYF. CDR3 bases: TGTGCCAGTTCCAATAGCGGTTCTAGCACAGATACGCAGTATTTT.

This clone occurred once. This sequence joins TRBV7-3 and TRBJ2-2; D uncertain. Germline loops: CDR1 SGHTA, CDR2 FQGTGA. V was pared by 3 bases and J by 1 base, with 6 bases between. The CDR3 has 14 residues. DNA for the CDR3: TGTGCCAGCAGCTTTCGACGGAACACCGGGGAGCTGTTTTTT. Translated, it gives CASSFRRNTGELFF.

This sequence joins TRBV7-8 and TRBJ2-3; D is unclear. Germline CDR1 reads SGHVS; CDR2 reads FQNEAQ. Trimming cost V 8 bases and J 0 bases, with 3 bases left between them. This CDR3 has 11 amino acids. CDR3 in DNA: TGTGCCAGCGGAAGCACAGATACGCAGTATTTT. Amino acids: CASGSTDTQYF.

The V gene is TRBV4-1, the J gene TRBJ2-1, with 13 bases matching TRBD2. The germline gives CDR1 MGHRA, CDR2 YSYEKL. The V and J ends lost 6 bases and 10 bases, in that order; junction bases with no gene match: 9. The CDR3 consists of 15 residues. The CDR3 sequence is CASRSTSGRAGEQFF. CDR3 nucleotides: TGCGCCAGCAGATCTACTAGCGGGAGGGCCGGCGAGCAGTTCTTC.

The genes are TRBV7-2 and TRBJ2-1; D gene unclear. This CDR3 has 12 residues. CDR1 SGHTA and CDR2 FQGNSA come from the germline V gene. Trimming cost V 1 base and J 9 bases, with 7 bases left between them. The chain's CDR3 is CASSLEGLEQFF. The CDR3 nucleotides read TGTGCCAGCAGCTTAGAAGGGCTTGAGCAGTTCTTC.

The chain combines TRBV19 with TRBJ1-3, with a weak D call TRBD1 (5 bases). V lost 5 bases to trimming and J lost 1 base, with 9 bases between them. Looked up from germline, CDR1 is LNHDA and CDR2 is SQIVND (reference sequence). The CDR3 covers 14 residues. The CDR3 DNA sequence: TGTGCCAGTAGTGCAGGGTTATCTGGAAACACCATATATTTT. Protein sequence: CASSAGLSGNTIYF.

The rearrangement joins TRBV5-4 to TRBJ2-7, with 11 bases identical to TRBD2. Germline CDR1 is SGHNT and CDR2 is YYREEE (reference sequence). The CDR3 runs to 14 residues. J lost 4 bases, V lost 5 bases, and 5 bases had no gene match. The CDR3 region has the DNA TGTGCCAGCAGTTCTACTAGCGGGAGATACGAGCAGTACTTC. It is translated as CASSSTSGRYEQYF. Complete variable domain (other parts from reference TRBV5-4 and TRBJ2-7): ETGVTQSPTHLIKTRGQQVTLRCSSQSGHNTVSWYQQALGQGPQFIFQYYREEENGRGNFPPRFSGLQFPNYSSELNVNALELDDSALYLCASSSTSGRYEQYFGPGTRLTVT.

This clone was seen more than once but under ten times. The rearrangement links TRBV7-3 to TRBJ1-2, with 9 bases aligning to TRBD1. Germline CDR1 and CDR2: SGHTA and FQGTGA. This CDR3 is 14 amino acids long. Trimming removed 3 bases from V and 8 bases from J; junction bases left unmatched: 7. The CDR3 DNA sequence: TGTGCCAGCAGCTTTCCACAGGGGACAGGGGGCTACACCTTC. Protein: CASSFPQGTGGYTF.

The J gene is TRBJ2-5, the V gene TRBV6-1; D is undetermined. CDR1 and CDR2 (germline): MNHNS, SASEGT. CDR3 length: 13 amino acids. Trimming shortened V by 5 bases and J by 2 bases, and 9 bases separated the two germline ends. This CDR3 reads CASSPQIQETQYF. Here the CDR3 DNA reads TGTGCCAGCAGTCCACAGATACAAGAGACCCAGTACTTC.

The count of this clone is one. CDR3 coding DNA: TGTGCCAGCAGCCCGGACAGGGGCAACGAGCAGTACTTC. It specifies CASSPDRGNEQYF. The rearrangement links TRBV11-3 to TRBJ2-7, with 9 bases aligning to TRBD1. The CDR3 is 13 residues long. With V trimmed by 5 bases and J by 5 bases, 4 bases remained unmatched. Looked up from germline, CDR1 is SGHNT and CDR2 is YENEEA. Full variable domain (rest looked up from reference TRBV11-3 and TRBJ2-7): EAGVVQSPRYKIIEKKQPVAFWCNPISGHNTLYWYLQNLGQGPELLIRYENEEAVDDSQLPKDRFSAERLKGVDSTLKIQPAELGDSAVYLCASSPDRGNEQYFGPGTRLTVT.

The chain joins TRBV28 to TRBJ1-2; 8 bases fit TRBD1. V gave up 4 bases and J gave up 6 bases; unmatched junction bases: 13. The length of the CDR3 is 16 residues. Per germline, CDR1 MDHEN and CDR2 SYDVKM. The CDR3 loop is CASSSVQTGEVNGYTF. CDR3 nucleotides: TGTGCCAGCAGTTCCGTCCAGACAGGGGAGGTGAATGGCTACACCTTC.

The genes are TRBV7-9 and TRBJ2-3; D is undetermined. The CDR3 consists of 12 residues. Trimming removed 5 bases from V and 0 bases from J, with 3 bases in between. Per germline, CDR1 SEHNR and CDR2 FQNEAQ (reference sequence). The CDR3 DNA is TGTGCCAGCAGCCCTAGCACAGATACGCAGTATTTT. Protein sequence: CASSPSTDTQYF.

The V call is TRBV27, the J call TRBJ1-1, with 10 bases matching TRBD1. The ends lost 8 bases at V and 7 bases at J; junction bases unmatched: 7. This CDR3 comprises 13 residues. Germline CDR1 and CDR2: MNHEY and SMNVEV (reference sequence). The CDR3: CASSDRGPGEAFF. In nucleotides, the CDR3 is TGTGCCAGCTCCGACAGGGGGCCGGGTGAAGCTTTCTTT.

J is TRBJ1-6 and V is TRBV2; 7 bases agree with TRBD1. The CDR3 consists of 12 residues. V lost 9 bases and J lost 9; bases outside the gene matches: 5. Germline V gives CDR1 SNHLY, CDR2 FYNNEI. The DNA of the CDR3 is TGTGCCAGTACAGGGGTGGCTTCACCCCTCCACTTT. It codes for CASTGVASPLHF.

The V and J genes are TRBV5-8 and TRBJ2-6; 10 bases fit TRBD1. V trimming: 1 base; J trimming: 0 bases; junction bases outside the gene matches: 7. The germline V gene encodes CDR1 SGHTS and CDR2 YDEGEE. This CDR3 comprises 19 residues. The CDR3 protein is CASSLRTGGISSGANVLTF. The DNA for the CDR3 is TGTGCCAGCAGCTTGAGGACAGGGGGGATCAGCTCTGGGGCCAACGTCCTGACTTTC.

The rearrangement uses TRBV18 and TRBJ2-3; maybe TRBD2 (5 bases). The CDR3 totals 16 residues. Germline V CDR1 and CDR2: KGHSH, LQKENI. Between the trimmed V and J ends, which lost 4 bases and 0 bases, there was a span of 14 bases. The CDR3 sequence: CASSLRRGRSTDTQYF. In DNA, the CDR3 is TGTGCCAGCTCACTCCGGAGAGGGCGCAGCACAGATACGCAGTATTTT.

V gene TRBV28 combines with J gene TRBJ1-4; 8 bases are shared with TRBD1. From germline, CDR1 is MDHEN and CDR2 SYDVKM. The CDR3 is 15 amino acids. The V and J ends lost 7 bases and 3 bases, in that order; junction bases with no gene match: 7. The CDR3 sequence: CASIDRGLPNEKLFF. CDR3 nucleotide sequence: TGTGCCAGCATCGACAGGGGTTTGCCTAATGAAAAACTGTTTTTT.

This chain uses TRBV27 with TRBJ1-2; TRBD1 is a possible D gene (5 bases). This CDR3 spans 15 amino acids. CDR1 and CDR2 from the germline V gene are MNHEY and SMNVEV (reference sequence). V was cut by 2 bases and J by 0 bases, with 10 bases left in between. The CDR3 nucleotides read TGTGCCAGCAGTTTAATCGGGGGAGCTAACTATGGCTACACCTTC. Protein product: CASSLIGGANYGYTF.

The chain combines TRBV9 with TRBJ2-7; D is undetermined. CDR1 is SGDLS and CDR2 is YYNGEE in the germline V gene. Trimming pared 3 bases from V and 2 bases from J, leaving 6 bases between. The CDR3 extends over 12 amino acids. The CDR3 reads CASSGTPYEQYF. CDR3 coding DNA: TGTGCCAGCAGCGGGACCCCCTACGAGCAGTACTTC.

The gene calls are TRBV2 and TRBJ1-6; D gene uncertain. In germline, CDR1 is SNHLY, CDR2 FYNNEI. The CDR3 is made up of 13 amino acids. Between the trimmed V and J ends, which lost 6 bases and 6 bases, there was a span of 9 bases. In DNA form, the CDR3 reads TGTGCCAGCAGGGTCAGCTCTAATTCACCCCTCCACTTT. It is translated as CASRVSSNSPLHF.